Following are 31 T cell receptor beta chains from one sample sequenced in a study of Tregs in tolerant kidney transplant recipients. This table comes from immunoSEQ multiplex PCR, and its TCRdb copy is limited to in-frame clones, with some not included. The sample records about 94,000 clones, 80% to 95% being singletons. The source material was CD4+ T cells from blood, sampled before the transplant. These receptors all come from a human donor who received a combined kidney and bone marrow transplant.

The CDR3 protein is CATSIGGTEYNEQFF. CDR3 DNA sequence: TGTGCCACCAGCATCGGGGGAACAGAATACAATGAGCAGTTCTTC. The chain has TRBV15 and TRBJ2-1; a weak D match, TRBD2 (6 bases). With 4 bases removed from V and 4 bases from J, the gap between germline ends came to 14 bases. This CDR3 spans 15 amino acids. Germline CDR1 reads LNHNV; CDR2 reads YYDKDF (reference sequence).

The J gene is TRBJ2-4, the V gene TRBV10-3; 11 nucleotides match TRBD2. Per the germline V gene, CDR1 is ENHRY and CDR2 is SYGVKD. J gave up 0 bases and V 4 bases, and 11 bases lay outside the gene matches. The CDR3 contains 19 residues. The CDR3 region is CAISASASGGSLAKNIQYF. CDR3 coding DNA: TGTGCCATCAGTGCCTCGGCTAGCGGGGGGTCCCTAGCCAAAAACATTCAGTACTTC.

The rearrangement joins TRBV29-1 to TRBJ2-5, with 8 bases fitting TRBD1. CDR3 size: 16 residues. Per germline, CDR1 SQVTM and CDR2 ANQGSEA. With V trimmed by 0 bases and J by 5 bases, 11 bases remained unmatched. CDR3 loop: CSVEEGRWTGMETQYF. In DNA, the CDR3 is TGCAGCGTTGAAGAGGGAAGGTGGACAGGGATGGAGACCCAGTACTTC.

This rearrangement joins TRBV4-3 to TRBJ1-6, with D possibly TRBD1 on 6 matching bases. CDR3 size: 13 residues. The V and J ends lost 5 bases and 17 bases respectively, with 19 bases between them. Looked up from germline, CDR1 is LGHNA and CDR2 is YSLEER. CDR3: CASSGQMDSFFHF. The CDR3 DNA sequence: TGCGCCAGCAGCGGACAGATGGACAGTTTTTTCCACTTT.

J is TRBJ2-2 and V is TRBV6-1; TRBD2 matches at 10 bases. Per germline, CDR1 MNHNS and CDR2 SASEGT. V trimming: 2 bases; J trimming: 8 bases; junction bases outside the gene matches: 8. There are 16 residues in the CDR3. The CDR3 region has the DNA TGTGCCAGCAGTGAAACACTAGCGGGACGGAGGGGGGAGCTGTTTTTT. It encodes CASSETLAGRRGELFF.

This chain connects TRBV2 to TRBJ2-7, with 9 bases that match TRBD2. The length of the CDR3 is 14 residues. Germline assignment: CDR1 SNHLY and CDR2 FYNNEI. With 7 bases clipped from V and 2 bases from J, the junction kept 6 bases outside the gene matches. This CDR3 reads CASKETSGTYEQYF. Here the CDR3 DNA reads TGTGCCAGCAAGGAGACTAGCGGTACCTACGAGCAGTACTTC.

The CDR3 protein is CASSPPVGQGETQYF. CDR3 bases: TGTGCCAGCTCACCCCCCGTAGGACAGGGCGAGACCCAGTACTTC. V gene TRBV18 combines with J gene TRBJ2-5; 8 positions match TRBD1. Losses at the gene ends were 3 bases for V and 5 bases for J; bases not matched to a gene: 8. The germline CDR1 and CDR2 sequences are KGHSH and LQKENI. CDR3 length: 15 amino acids.

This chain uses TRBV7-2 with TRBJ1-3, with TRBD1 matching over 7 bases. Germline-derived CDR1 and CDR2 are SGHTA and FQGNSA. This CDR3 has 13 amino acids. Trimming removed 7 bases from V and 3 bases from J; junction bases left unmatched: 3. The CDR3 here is CASKGAVGNTIYF. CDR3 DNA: TGTGCCAGCAAGGGGGCGGTTGGAAACACCATATATTTT.

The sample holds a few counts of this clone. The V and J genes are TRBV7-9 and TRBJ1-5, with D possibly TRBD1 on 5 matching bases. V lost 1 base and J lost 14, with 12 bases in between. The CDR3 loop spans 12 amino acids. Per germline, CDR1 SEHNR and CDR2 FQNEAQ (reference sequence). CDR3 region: CASSLGPGEEHF. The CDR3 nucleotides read TGTGCCAGCAGCTTAGGGCCGGGGGAGGAGCATTTT.

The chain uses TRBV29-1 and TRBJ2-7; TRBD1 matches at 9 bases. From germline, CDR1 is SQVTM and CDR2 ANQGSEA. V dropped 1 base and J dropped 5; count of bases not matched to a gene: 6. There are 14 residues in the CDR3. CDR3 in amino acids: CSVEGGQGVDEQYF. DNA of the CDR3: TGCAGCGTTGAAGGGGGACAGGGAGTCGACGAGCAGTACTTC.

The CDR3 loop reads CAWSVSGGTYEQYF. The CDR3 region has the DNA TGTGCCTGGAGTGTAAGCGGGGGGACCTACGAGCAGTACTTC. V usage is TRBV30 and J usage is TRBJ2-7; 9 positions agree with TRBD2. Per the germline V gene, CDR1 is GTSNPN and CDR2 is SVGIG (reference sequence). V gave up 0 bases and J gave up 2 bases; unmatched junction bases: 2. The CDR3 has 14 residues.

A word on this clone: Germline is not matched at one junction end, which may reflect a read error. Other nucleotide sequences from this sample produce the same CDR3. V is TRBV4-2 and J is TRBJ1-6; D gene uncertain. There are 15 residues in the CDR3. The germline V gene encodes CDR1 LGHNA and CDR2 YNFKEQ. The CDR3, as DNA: TGTGCCAGCAGCCAACTGGAAACTAATAATTCCCCCCTCCACTTT. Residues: CASSQLETNNSPLHF.

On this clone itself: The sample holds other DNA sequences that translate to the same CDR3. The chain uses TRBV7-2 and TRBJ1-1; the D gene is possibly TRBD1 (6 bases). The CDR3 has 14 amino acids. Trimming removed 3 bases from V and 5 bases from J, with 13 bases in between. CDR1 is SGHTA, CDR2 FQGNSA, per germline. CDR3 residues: CASSFGGGGTEAFF. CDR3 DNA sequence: TGTGCCAGCAGCTTCGGGGGAGGGGGGACTGAAGCTTTCTTT.

CDR3 residues: CASSLAYYNEQFF. CDR3 coding DNA: TGTGCCAGCAGCTTAGCTTACTACAATGAGCAGTTCTTC. The chain combines TRBV7-6 with TRBJ2-1, with D uncertain. From germline, CDR1 is SGHVS and CDR2 FNYEAQ. Trimming removed 0 bases from V and 3 bases from J, with 3 bases in between. The CDR3 sequence is 13 residues long.

The chain's CDR3 is CAISGRTSGKPSPQETQYF. The CDR3 region has the DNA TGTGCCATCAGTGGCCGGACTAGCGGGAAACCTTCTCCTCAAGAGACCCAGTACTTC. The chain has TRBV10-3 and TRBJ2-5, with TRBD2 identical over 12 bases. V lost 4 bases to trimming and J lost 2 bases; unmatched junction nucleotides: 14. Germline CDR1 reads ENHRY; CDR2 reads SYGVKD. CDR3 length equals 19 residues.

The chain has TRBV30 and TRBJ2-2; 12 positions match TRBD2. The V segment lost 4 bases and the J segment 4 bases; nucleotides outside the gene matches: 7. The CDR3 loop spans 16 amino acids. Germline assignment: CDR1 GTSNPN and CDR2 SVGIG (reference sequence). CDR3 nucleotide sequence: TGTGCCTGGATAATAACGACTAGCGGGAGCACCGGGGAGCTGTTTTTT. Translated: CAWIITTSGSTGELFF. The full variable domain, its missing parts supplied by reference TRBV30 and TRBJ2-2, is SQTIHQWPATLVQPVGSPLSLECTVEGTSNPNLYWYRQAAGRGLQLLFYSVGIGQISSEVPQNLSASRPQDRQFILSSKKLLLSDSGFYLCAWIITTSGSTGELFFGEGSRLTVL.

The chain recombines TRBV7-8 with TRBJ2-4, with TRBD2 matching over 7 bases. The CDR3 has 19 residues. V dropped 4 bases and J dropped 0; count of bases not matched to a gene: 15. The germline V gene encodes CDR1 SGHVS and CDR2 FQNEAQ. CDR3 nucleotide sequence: TGTGCCAGCAGCTCCAATACCGGGACTACACTACTAGCCAAAAACATTCAGTACTTC. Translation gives CASSSNTGTTLLAKNIQYF.

CDR3 DNA: TGCAGCGTTGTCGCGGGGGGAAATCAGCCCCAGCATTTT. Translation gives CSVVAGGNQPQHF. This rearrangement joins TRBV29-1 to TRBJ1-5, with a weak D call TRBD1 (5 bases). The CDR3 sequence is 13 residues long. Germline CDR1 SQVTM, CDR2 ANQGSEA. V was clipped by 4 bases and J by 4 bases, with 11 bases between them.

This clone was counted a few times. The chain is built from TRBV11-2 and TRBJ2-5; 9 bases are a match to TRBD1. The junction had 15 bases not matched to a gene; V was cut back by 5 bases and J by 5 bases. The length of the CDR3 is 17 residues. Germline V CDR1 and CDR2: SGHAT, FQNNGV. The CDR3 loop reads CASSSLRGQGLGETQYF. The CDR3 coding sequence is TGTGCCAGCAGCAGCCTCCGGGGACAGGGATTAGGGGAGACCCAGTACTTC.

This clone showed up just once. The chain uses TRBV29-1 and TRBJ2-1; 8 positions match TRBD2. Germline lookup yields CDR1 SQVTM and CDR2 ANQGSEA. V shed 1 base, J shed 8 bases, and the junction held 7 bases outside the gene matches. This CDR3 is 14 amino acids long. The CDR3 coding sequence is TGCAGCGTTGAAGTGGGCCGGCGGGGGGATGAGCAGTTCTTC. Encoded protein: CSVEVGRRGDEQFF.

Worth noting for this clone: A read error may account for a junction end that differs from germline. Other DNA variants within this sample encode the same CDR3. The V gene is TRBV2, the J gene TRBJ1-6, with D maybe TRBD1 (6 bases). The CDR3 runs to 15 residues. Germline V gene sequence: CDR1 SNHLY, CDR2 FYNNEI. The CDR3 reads CASSETGRPNSPLHF. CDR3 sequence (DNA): TGTGCCAGCAGTGAAACAGGGCGTCCAAATTCCCCCCTCCACTTT.

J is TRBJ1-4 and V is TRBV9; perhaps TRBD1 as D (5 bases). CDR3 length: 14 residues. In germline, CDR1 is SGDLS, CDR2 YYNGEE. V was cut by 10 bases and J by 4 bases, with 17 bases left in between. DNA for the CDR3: TGTGCCGTATTAGGGACTGAACGTAATGAAAAACTGTTTTTT. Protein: CAVLGTERNEKLFF.

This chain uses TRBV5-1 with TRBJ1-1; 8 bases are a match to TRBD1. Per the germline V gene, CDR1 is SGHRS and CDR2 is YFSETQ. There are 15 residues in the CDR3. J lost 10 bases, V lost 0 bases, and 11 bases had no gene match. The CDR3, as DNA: TGCGCCAGCAGCTTGGGAGGAGACAGGGGATATGGAGCTTTCTTT. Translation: CASSLGGDRGYGAFF.

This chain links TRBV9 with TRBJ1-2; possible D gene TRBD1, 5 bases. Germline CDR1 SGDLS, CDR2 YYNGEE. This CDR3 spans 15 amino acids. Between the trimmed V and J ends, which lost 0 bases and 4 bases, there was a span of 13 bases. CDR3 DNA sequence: TGTGCCAGCAGCGTAGATCGCCGGGGGGTCTATGGCTACACCTTC. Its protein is CASSVDRRGVYGYTF.

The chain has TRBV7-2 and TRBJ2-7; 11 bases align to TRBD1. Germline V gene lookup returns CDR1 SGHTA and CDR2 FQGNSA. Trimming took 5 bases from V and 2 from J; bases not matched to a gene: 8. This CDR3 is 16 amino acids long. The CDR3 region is CASSPGEGQGAYEQYF. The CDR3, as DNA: TGTGCCAGCAGCCCCGGCGAGGGACAGGGGGCCTACGAGCAGTACTTC.

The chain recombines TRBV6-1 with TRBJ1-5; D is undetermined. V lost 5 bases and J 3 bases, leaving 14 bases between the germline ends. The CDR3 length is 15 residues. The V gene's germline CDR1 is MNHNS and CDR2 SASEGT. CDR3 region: CASSPTMADNQPQHF. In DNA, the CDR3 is TGTGCCAGCAGTCCAACCATGGCCGACAATCAGCCCCAGCATTTT.

CDR3 sequence (DNA): TGTGCCAGCAGCCCGGGACTAGCGGCTGGGACCCAGTACTTC. This gives the protein CASSPGLAAGTQYF. The J gene is TRBJ2-5, the V gene TRBV7-7, with TRBD2 matching over 11 bases. Germline V lookup: CDR1 SSHAT, CDR2 FNYEAQ (reference sequence). J lost 7 bases, V lost 5 bases, and 6 bases had no gene match. CDR3 length equals 14 residues.

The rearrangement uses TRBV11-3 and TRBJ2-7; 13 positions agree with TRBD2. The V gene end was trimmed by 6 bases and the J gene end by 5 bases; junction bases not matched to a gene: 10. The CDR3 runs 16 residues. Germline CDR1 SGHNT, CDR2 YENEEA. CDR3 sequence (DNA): TGTGCCAGCAGTCCGGGGACTAGCGGGACCTTCGACGAGCAGTACTTC. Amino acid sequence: CASSPGTSGTFDEQYF.

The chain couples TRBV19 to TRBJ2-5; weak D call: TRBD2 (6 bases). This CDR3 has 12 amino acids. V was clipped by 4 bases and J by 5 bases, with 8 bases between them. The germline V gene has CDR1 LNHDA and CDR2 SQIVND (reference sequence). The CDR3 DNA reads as TGTGCCAGTAGTAGCGGGGTCGAGACCCAGTACTTC. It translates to CASSSGVETQYF.

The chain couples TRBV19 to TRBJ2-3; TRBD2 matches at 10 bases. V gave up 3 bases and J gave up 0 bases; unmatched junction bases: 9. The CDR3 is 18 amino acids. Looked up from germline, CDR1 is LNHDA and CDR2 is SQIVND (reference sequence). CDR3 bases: TGTGCCAGTAGTATGAGGTCTAGCGGGAGTGGTAGCACAGATACGCAGTATTTT. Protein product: CASSMRSSGSGSTDTQYF.

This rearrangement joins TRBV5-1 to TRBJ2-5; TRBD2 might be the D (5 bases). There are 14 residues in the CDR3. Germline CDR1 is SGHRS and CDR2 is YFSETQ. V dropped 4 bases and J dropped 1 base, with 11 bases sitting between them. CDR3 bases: TGCGCCAGCAGCACCGGGGTTAGCCAAGAGACCCAGTACTTC. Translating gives CASSTGVSQETQYF.